These 20 T cell receptor beta chains originate from one sample sequenced in a study of cytomegalovirus exposure and HLA in healthy donors. Only in-frame clones appear in the TCRdb table, and some are missing; sequencing was by immunoSEQ multiplex PCR. The sample contains about 79,000 clones, 90% to 95% of which appear only once. Input material: PBMCs. These receptors were taken from a woman in her twenties or thirties in good health and CMV-seronegative.

DNA for the CDR3: TGTGCCAGCAGCTCTAGCCAGACAGGGAGTGAAAAACTGTTTTTT. Protein product: CASSSSQTGSEKLFF. The genes are TRBV7-9 and TRBJ1-4; 7 bases line up with TRBD1. Germline V CDR1 and CDR2: SEHNR, FQNEAQ (reference sequence). V shed 4 bases, J shed 7 bases, and the junction held 9 bases outside the gene matches. The CDR3 is made up of 15 amino acids. Using reference TRBV7-9 and TRBJ1-4 for the parts outside the CDR3, the full variable domain is DTGVSQNPRHKITKRGQNVTFRCDPISEHNRLYWYRQTLGQGPEFLTYFQNEAQLEKSRLLSDRFSAERPKGSFSTLEIQRTEQGDSAMYLCASSSSQTGSEKLFFGSGTQLSVL.

The J gene is TRBJ1-3, the V gene TRBV9; weak D call: TRBD1 (6 bases). V was shortened by 0 bases and J by 5 bases, with 18 bases between the two germline ends. Germline CDR1 is SGDLS and CDR2 is YYNGEE. The CDR3 totals 17 residues. CDR3 loop: CASSVGSGTTSRNTIYF. CDR3 nucleotide sequence: TGTGCCAGCAGCGTAGGATCCGGGACAACGTCAAGAAACACCATATATTTT.

V gene TRBV4-2 combines with J gene TRBJ2-7; 10 positions agree with TRBD2. The CDR3 spans 15 residues. The germline V gene encodes CDR1 LGHNA and CDR2 YNFKEQ. Trimming at V came to 0 bases and at J to 7 bases, leaving 6 bases not matched to a gene. The CDR3 nucleotides read TGTGCCAGCAGCCAAGAAGCGGGGGGGTCAATTGAGCAGTACTTC. It specifies CASSQEAGGSIEQYF.

This sequence joins TRBV28 and TRBJ2-5; 12 bases fit TRBD1. The CDR3 is made up of 16 amino acids. After removal of 2 bases from V and 6 bases from J, the junction contained 7 bases not matched to a gene. Germline CDR1 and CDR2: MDHEN and SYDVKM. The CDR3 spells CASSLAGTGGKQTQYF. For the CDR3, the DNA is TGTGCCAGCAGTTTAGCCGGGACAGGGGGCAAACAGACCCAGTACTTC.

J is TRBJ2-1 and V is TRBV30, with 15 bases matching TRBD2. From germline, CDR1 is GTSNPN and CDR2 SVGIG (reference sequence). V lost 7 bases, J lost 2 bases, and 9 bases stayed unmatched. CDR3 size: 17 residues. The chain's CDR3 is CAYRLGTSGRTYNEQFF. Here the CDR3 DNA reads TGTGCCTACCGACTAGGGACTAGCGGGAGGACCTACAATGAGCAGTTCTTC.

V and J are TRBV6-4 and TRBJ2-1; 10 bases match TRBD2. V dropped 5 bases and J dropped 13; count of bases not matched to a gene: 11. The CDR3 has 14 residues. In germline, CDR1 is MRHNA, CDR2 SNTAGT. CDR3: CASSNFGSSGSQFF. The CDR3 DNA sequence: TGTGCCAGCAGTAACTTTGGCTCTAGCGGGAGTCAGTTCTTC.

The chain carries TRBV6-6 and TRBJ2-3; D perhaps matches TRBD1 (5 bases). Deletions cut 0 bases from V and 5 bases from J, with 12 bases between. Germline CDR1 reads MNHNY; CDR2 reads SVGAGI (reference sequence). The CDR3 loop spans 15 amino acids. CDR3 in DNA: TGTGCCAGCAGTTACTCGAAAGGGGCAGGAGATACGCAGTATTTT. This sequence encodes CASSYSKGAGDTQYF.

The chain joins TRBV19 to TRBJ2-3, with D tentatively TRBD2 (6 bases). V was pared by 3 bases and J by 5 bases, with 21 bases between. The germline gives CDR1 LNHDA, CDR2 SQIVND (reference sequence). The CDR3 has 17 residues. The DNA of the CDR3 is TGTGCCAGTAGTATGTTACAAATGGGGCGGGAAAAAGATACGCAGTATTTT. Translated: CASSMLQMGREKDTQYF. The full variable domain, in which reference TRBV19 and TRBJ2-3 provide the parts outside the CDR3, is DGGITQSPKYLFRKEGQNVTLSCEQNLNHDAMYWYRQDPGQGLRLIYYSQIVNDFQKGDIAEGYSVSREKKESFPLTVTSAQKNPTAFYLCASSMLQMGREKDTQYFGPGTRLTVL.

The chain combines TRBV4-2 with TRBJ1-6; no firm D call. The germline V gene encodes CDR1 LGHNA and CDR2 YNFKEQ. The CDR3 runs to 15 residues. The V end lost 0 bases, the J end lost 10 bases, and 13 bases lay between the germline ends. CDR3 region: CASSQDLKGVSPLHF. The CDR3 nucleotides read TGTGCCAGCAGCCAAGACCTAAAGGGAGTCTCACCCCTCCACTTT.

This rearrangement joins TRBV27 to TRBJ1-2; 9 nucleotides line up with TRBD1. Germline loops: CDR1 MNHEY, CDR2 SMNVEV (reference sequence). The trim removed 7 bases at V and 4 bases at J, leaving 16 bases unmatched. The length of the CDR3 is 17 residues. CDR3 sequence: CASIPTGGPTSRYGYTF. DNA of the CDR3: TGTGCCAGCATCCCGACAGGGGGACCAACATCCCGCTATGGCTACACCTTC.

In the case of this clone: One end of the junction is discordant with germline, which a read error may explain. The DNA of the CDR3 is TGCGCCAGCCGCCAGGGCGCTAGCGGGGTATACGAGCAGTACTTC. It specifies CASRQGASGVYEQYF. The chain joins TRBV4-1 to TRBJ2-7; 9 nucleotides align to TRBD2. Germline lookup yields CDR1 MGHRA and CDR2 YSYEKL. This CDR3 region has 15 residues.

The genes are TRBV7-8 and TRBJ1-5; D unresolved. CDR1 is SGHVS and CDR2 is FQNEAQ in the germline V gene. The CDR3 totals 16 residues. V lost 5 bases, J lost 0 bases, and 14 bases lay in between. In nucleotides, the CDR3 is TGTGCCAGCAGCAGAGAGCAGCGGTATAGCAATCAGCCCCAGCATTTT. Protein: CASSREQRYSNQPQHF.

This rearrangement joins TRBV4-1 to TRBJ2-7; D not resolved. Germline values: CDR1 MGHRA, CDR2 YSYEKL. With 2 bases removed from V and 2 bases from J, the gap between germline ends came to 7 bases. The CDR3 extends over 13 amino acids. The DNA of the CDR3 is TGCGCCAGCAGCCAAACCCTAACCTACGAGCAGTACTTC. As protein: CASSQTLTYEQYF.

This chain links TRBV6-1 with TRBJ2-7; 8 nucleotides match TRBD1. The junction had 2 bases not matched to a gene; V was cut back by 1 base and J by 0 bases. Germline V CDR1 and CDR2: MNHNS, SASEGT. This CDR3 spans 15 amino acids. The CDR3 is CASSEGTGSSYEQYF. The CDR3 bases are TGTGCCAGCAGTGAAGGGACAGGGAGCTCCTACGAGCAGTACTTC.

The chain uses TRBV4-1 and TRBJ2-1; 9 bases line up with TRBD1. Germline CDR1 and CDR2: MGHRA and YSYEKL. This CDR3 comprises 16 residues. With 0 bases clipped from V and 5 bases from J, the junction kept 5 bases outside the gene matches. The CDR3: CASSQERGTGNNEQFF. The CDR3 region has the DNA TGCGCCAGCAGCCAAGAACGGGGGACAGGGAACAATGAGCAGTTCTTC.

This chain uses TRBV5-1 with TRBJ1-1; 9 bases map to TRBD1. The CDR3 is 15 residues long. Germline V gene sequence: CDR1 SGHRS, CDR2 YFSETQ. Trimming took 4 bases from V and 4 from J; bases not matched to a gene: 8. CDR3 sequence: CASSPRTGEGTEAFF. The CDR3 DNA follows: TGCGCCAGCAGCCCTAGGACAGGGGAAGGCACTGAAGCTTTCTTT. Complete variable domain (other parts from reference TRBV5-1 and TRBJ1-1): KAGVTQTPRYLIKTRGQQVTLSCSPISGHRSVSWYQQTPGQGLQFLFEYFSETQRNKGNFPGRFSGRQFSNSRSEMNVSTLELGDSALYLCASSPRTGEGTEAFFGQGTRLTVV.

This chain connects TRBV4-2 to TRBJ1-1, with D possibly TRBD1 on 5 matching bases. The germline V gene has CDR1 LGHNA and CDR2 YNFKEQ. Between the trimmed V and J ends, which lost 0 bases and 4 bases, there was a span of 12 bases. The CDR3 has 15 residues. DNA of the CDR3: TGTGCCAGCAGCCAAGATCCTCTGGGGGGCACTGAAGCTTTCTTT. It encodes CASSQDPLGGTEAFF.

The gene calls are TRBV6-7 and TRBJ2-3; 8 bases match TRBD2. TRBV6-7 is an ORF, with its function uncertain. V was clipped by 10 bases and J by 1 base; unmatched bases: 16. The CDR3 runs to 17 residues. Written as DNA, the CDR3 is TGTGCCACCTCTCCCCCATCCCAACTAGCGGGCACAGATACGCAGTATTTT. Its protein product is CATSPPSQLAGTDTQYF.

The V gene is TRBV5-1, the J gene TRBJ1-5; tentatively, D is TRBD1 (5 bases). CDR1 is SGHRS and CDR2 is YFSETQ in the germline V gene. V dropped 2 bases and J dropped 4 bases, with 13 bases sitting between them. CDR3 length equals 15 residues. CDR3 region: CASSLGAGLNQPQHF. The CDR3 bases are TGCGCCAGCAGCTTAGGCGCAGGGCTGAATCAGCCCCAGCATTTT.

This clone showed up just once. The chain joins TRBV5-4 to TRBJ1-5; D remains unclear. The CDR3 runs 14 residues. The V gene's germline CDR1 is SGHNT and CDR2 YYREEE (reference sequence). Deletions cut 0 bases from V and 4 bases from J, with 8 bases between. The CDR3 is CASSLAGVNQPQHF. DNA for the CDR3: TGTGCCAGCAGCTTGGCCGGGGTTAATCAGCCCCAGCATTTT.